This T cell receptor beta chain emerged from a study of T cell repertoires in cytomegalovirus infection. At the level of the study: Recently identified HLA-C-restricted and well-studied HLA-B-restricted CMV epitopes were used.

TCRdb ran MiXCR on the reads and lists one entry per CDR3 protein. Found here are some 480,000 distinct CDR3 sequences, 30% to 35% of them singletons; the top ten hold roughly a sixth. For this clonotype: Antigen specificity is unknown.

With V trimmed by 6 bases and J by 8 bases, 14 bases remained unmatched. The CDR3 sequence is 15 residues long. Per the germline V gene, CDR1 is SEHNR and CDR2 is FQNEAQ (reference sequence). The chain links TRBV7-9 to TRBJ2-7, with 9 positions matching TRBD1. This receptor was identified in a human donor in good health (CMV status not recorded). Some clones in this sample may be carry-over from other donors' samples. The sample was cultured PBMCs, taken from culture after CMV antigen stimulation. DNA for the CDR3: TGTGCCAGCAGTTCATACCCAACCGGGACAGGGAAGCAGTACGTC. Protein: CASSSYPTGTGKQYV.